This entry describes one T cell receptor beta chain. Sequencing used immunoSEQ multiplex PCR; TCRdb keeps in-frame clones, though not all of them. The table shows about 170,000 clones, with approximately 86% occurring only once. Trimming shortened V by 4 bases and J by 0 bases, and 10 bases separated the two germline ends. There are 15 residues in the CDR3. The germline gives CDR1 SNHLY, CDR2 FYNNEI. These data come from a study of cytomegalovirus exposure and HLA in healthy donors. V is TRBV2 and J is TRBJ2-1; D gene unclear. Material for sequencing was PBMCs. The sequence derives from a man in his late teens or twenties in good health and CMV-seropositive. CDR3 loop: CASSGGSSSYNEQFF. The CDR3 DNA follows: TGTGCCAGCAGTGGCGGTAGTAGCTCCTACAATGAGCAGTTCTTC.